This T cell receptor beta chain was documented in a study of CD8 T cells in Susac syndrome (dated by TCRdb to between 2017 and 2020). Regarding the research as a whole: The study used repertoire sequencing to test whether antigen drove CD8+ T cell activation and differentiation in Susac syndrome. CD8+ T cell repertoire clonality was compared between more than 9 healthy donors, some 14 Susac syndrome patients and 15 multiple sclerosis patients.

Peripheral blood CD8+ and CD4+ T cells from healthy donors, Susac syndrome patients and multiple sclerosis patients were profiled using high-throughput TCR beta sequencing. Multiple sclerosis controls were treatment-naive patients with stable or active relapsing-remitting disease fulfilling revised McDonald criteria. Bulk CD8+ and CD4+ T cells were purified magnetically by negative isolation, whereas CD8+ TEMRA cells were enriched by FACS. Blood was drawn into EDTA tubes, processed within 24 hours, and PBMCs were isolated by density gradient centrifugation. PBMCs intended for TCR sequencing were cryopreserved in liquid nitrogen and thawed later in a water bath at 37 degrees C. The sorted or isolated CD4+, CD8+ and CD8+ TEMRA cells reached a purity of at least 90%. Results the study describes overall, beyond this receptor: The number of individuals in the TCR sequencing and HLA analysis was acknowledged as relatively small.

In regard to this clonotype: Its antigen target is currently unknown. Per-base quality was not reported, and no clone a single base away is much larger than it.

RNA was extracted with the RNeasy kit and about 0.5 to 1 ug was reverse transcribed using random hexamers. TCR beta CDR3 regions were amplified with the immunoSEQ multiplex PCR assay covering 54 Vbeta and 13 Jbeta segments. PCR amplification bias was corrected by using a synthetic template baseline for primer optimization and computational correction. From the authors' description of their analysis: Reads were assigned to V, D and J genes according to IMGT and analyzed in immunoSEQ Analyzer, with only productive sequences retained. Clonality was computed as one minus Shannon entropy normalized by log2 of the number of productive unique sequences. For each patient and control, public and private clones were evaluated among the 100 most prevalent clones. A clone was defined as Susac-specific if it was absent from the healthy and MS cohorts, from more than 850 published viral clones and from other ImmuneACCESS disease sequences. TCRdb reprocessed the public reads (quality trimming at Q25 with fastp, clone calling with MiXCR) and kept in-frame beta chains. Under each unique CDR3 protein, matching rows form one entry showing the most common genes and DNA. The V and J calls follow TCRdb's processing rather than the paper's. For this sample the table gives 130,000 or so distinct CDR3 sequences, of which roughly 89% were detected only once. The ten top clones hold approximately 0.24% of the sample.

Per the germline V gene (reference sequence), LNHDA is the CDR1 and SQIVND is the CDR2. Trimming costs V 3 bases and J 4 bases, and their ends lie 21 bases apart. The CDR3 holds 17 amino acids from the cysteine to the phenylalanine. Just the 51-base CDR3 DNA is kept, in frame starting at base 1. Sequencing was carried out using CD8+ T cells from PBMCs. The chain uses TRBV19 and TRBJ1-2; the D gene is possibly TRBD1, with 5 bases matching. This clonotype originated in a human donor with multiple sclerosis. The CDR3 region: CASSMYGGVVDSYGYTF. The bases read TGTGCCAGTAGTATGTACGGGGGGGTAGTCGACTCCTATGGCTACACCTTC.